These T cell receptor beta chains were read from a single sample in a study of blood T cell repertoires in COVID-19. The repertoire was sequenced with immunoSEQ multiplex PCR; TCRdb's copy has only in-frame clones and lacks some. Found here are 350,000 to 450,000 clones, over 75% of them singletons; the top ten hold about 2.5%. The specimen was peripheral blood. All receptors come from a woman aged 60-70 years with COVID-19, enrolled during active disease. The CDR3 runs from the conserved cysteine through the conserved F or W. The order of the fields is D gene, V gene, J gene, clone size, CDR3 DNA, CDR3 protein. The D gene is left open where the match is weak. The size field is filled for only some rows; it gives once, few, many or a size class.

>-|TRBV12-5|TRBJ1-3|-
TGTGCTACACACACGGGGGTCGACGGAAACACCATATATTTT
CATHTGVDGNTIYF
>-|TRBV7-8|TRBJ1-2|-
TGTGCCAGCAGCCCCCAGACAGGTCAGGGAAACTATGGCTACACCTTC
CASSPQTGQGNYGYTF
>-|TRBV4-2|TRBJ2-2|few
TGTGCCAGCACTCCGATGAACCCGGGAACCGGGGAGCTGTTTTTT
CASTPMNPGTGELFF
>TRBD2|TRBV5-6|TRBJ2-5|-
TGTGCCAGCAGCTTCATAGCGGGGGGAGGTCAAGAGACCCAGTACTTC
CASSFIAGGGQETQYF
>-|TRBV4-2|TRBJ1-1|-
TGTGCCAGCAGCCAAGTCAGGGCCGACGGATACACTGAAGCTTTCTTT
CASSQVRADGYTEAFF
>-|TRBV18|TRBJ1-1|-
TGTGCCAGCTCACCATCCATGAACACTGAAGCTTTCTTT
CASSPSMNTEAFF
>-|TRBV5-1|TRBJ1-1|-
TGCGCCAGCAGCCCACAGGGAGCCCCGACTGAAGCTTTCTTT
CASSPQGAPTEAFF
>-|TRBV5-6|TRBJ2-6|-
TGTGCCAGCAGCTTGGTGGGGAGTTTCTCTGGGGCCAACGTCCTGACTTTC
CASSLVGSFSGANVLTF
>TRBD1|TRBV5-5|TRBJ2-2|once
TGTGCCAGCAGCTCACTTCCGGGACAGGGGGTATACGGGGAGCTGTTTTTT
CASSSLPGQGVYGELFF
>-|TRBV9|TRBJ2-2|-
TGTGCCAGCGCACATACAGAGGGCGGGGAGCTGTTTTTT
CASAHTEGGELFF
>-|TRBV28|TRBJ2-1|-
TGTGCCAGCAGTTTAATCGCTCTAGACTTCAATGAGCAGTTCTTC
CASSLIALDFNEQFF
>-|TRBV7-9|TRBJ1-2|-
TGTGCCAGCAGCGACGACATAGCTAACTATGGCTACACCTTC
CASSDDIANYGYTF
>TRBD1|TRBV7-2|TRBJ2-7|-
TGTGCCAGCAGCCCAAAGGGGACAGCAGCCTACGAGCAGTACTTC
CASSPKGTAAYEQYF
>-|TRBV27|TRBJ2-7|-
TGTGCCAGCAGTTTATCCTGGCAACCCGTCCCCTACGAGCAGTACTTC
CASSLSWQPVPYEQYF
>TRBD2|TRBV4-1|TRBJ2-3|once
TGCGCCAGCAGCCCCCGGACTAGCGGAGCCTCTAGCACAGATACGCAGTATTTT
CASSPRTSGASSTDTQYF
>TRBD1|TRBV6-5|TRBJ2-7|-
TGTGCCAGCAGACGCGACGGGACAGGGACCTACGAGCAGTACTTC
CASRRDGTGTYEQYF
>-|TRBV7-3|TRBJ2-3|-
TGTGCCAGCAGCTTCGGCGGGGCAGGGGATACGCAGTATTTT
CASSFGGAGDTQYF
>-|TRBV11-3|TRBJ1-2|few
TGTGCCAGCTTGGCGTCAGCGATGTTCTATGGCTACACCTTC
CASLASAMFYGYTF
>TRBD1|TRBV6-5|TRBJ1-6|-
TGTGCCAGCAGGCCCCGGGACAGGGTCAGTTCACCCCTCCACTTT
CASRPRDRVSSPLHF
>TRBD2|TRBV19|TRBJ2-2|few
TGTGCCAGTAGTATAGTACTAGCGGGGGCTAACACCGGGGAGCTGTTTTTT
CASSIVLAGANTGELFF
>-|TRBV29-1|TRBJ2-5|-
TGCAGCGTTGGAGGCAGGGGCCGGGAGACCCAGTACTTC
CSVGGRGRETQYF
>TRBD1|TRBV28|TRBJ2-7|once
TGTGCCAGCAGACCTGGGACAGGTCCTTACGAGCAGTACTTC
CASRPGTGPYEQYF
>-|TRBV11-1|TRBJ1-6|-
TGTGCCAGCAGCCGACTGAGCTCCTATAATTCACCCCTCCACTTT
CASSRLSSYNSPLHF